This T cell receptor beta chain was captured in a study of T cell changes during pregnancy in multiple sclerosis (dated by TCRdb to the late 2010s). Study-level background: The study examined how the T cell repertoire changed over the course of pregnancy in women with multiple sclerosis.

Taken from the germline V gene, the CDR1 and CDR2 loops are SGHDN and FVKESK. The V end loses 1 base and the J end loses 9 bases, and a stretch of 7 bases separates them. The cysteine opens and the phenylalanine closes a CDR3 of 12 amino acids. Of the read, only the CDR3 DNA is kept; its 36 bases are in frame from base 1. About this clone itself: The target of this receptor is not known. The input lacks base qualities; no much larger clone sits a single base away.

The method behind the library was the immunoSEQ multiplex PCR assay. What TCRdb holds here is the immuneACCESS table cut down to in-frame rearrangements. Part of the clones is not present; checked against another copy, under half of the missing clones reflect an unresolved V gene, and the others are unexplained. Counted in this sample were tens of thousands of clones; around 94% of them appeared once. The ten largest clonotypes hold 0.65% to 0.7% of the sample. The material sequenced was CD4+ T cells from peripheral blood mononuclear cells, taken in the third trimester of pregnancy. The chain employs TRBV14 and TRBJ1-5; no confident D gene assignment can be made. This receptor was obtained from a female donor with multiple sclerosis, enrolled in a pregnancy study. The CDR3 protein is CASSQGLGPQHF. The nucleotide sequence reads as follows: TGTGCCAGCAGCCAAGGCCTCGGGCCCCAGCATTTT.